This entry describes one T cell receptor (beta chain). What it recognizes is unknown. The V and J ends lost 0 bases and 4 bases respectively, with 13 bases between them. This CDR3 contains 15 residues. Germline V lookup: CDR1 LGHNA, CDR2 YSLEER. This sample was taken from a study of T cell repertoires in cytomegalovirus infection. The wider study: CMV epitopes that were recently identified and HLA-C-restricted were used alongside well-studied HLA-B-restricted ones. Evidence of both CMV infection and a matching HLA type came from public TCR beta signatures. Study-wide points: Summed frequency of shared TCR beta families picked out CMV carriers who also had the relevant HLA.

A single record per CDR3 protein comes from TCRdb applying MiXCR to the reads. The data hold 450,000 to 600,000 distinct CDR3 sequences, with around a third observed a single time. The sequence was obtained from a human donor in good health (CMV status not recorded). Some clones in this sample may be carry-over from other donors' samples. Here the sequenced sample was cultured PBMCs, taken from culture after CMV antigen stimulation. The V gene is TRBV4-3, the J gene TRBJ2-7; a weak D match, TRBD1 (6 bases). CDR3 sequence reads: CASSQESQGRYEQYF. The CDR3 bases are TGCGCCAGCAGCCAAGAATCACAGGGCAGGTACGAGCAGTACTTC.